This T cell receptor (beta chain) was observed in a study of cytomegalovirus exposure and HLA in healthy donors. Whole-study results and caveats: Immune exposure data for these donors was limited to CMV serostatus.

CDR1 is SEHNR and CDR2 is FQNEAQ in the germline V gene (reference sequence). This CDR3 has 14 amino acids. PCR was performed using 60 Vbeta and 13 Jbeta primers. Sequencing was performed with immunoSEQ multiplex PCR; in TCRdb, only in-frame clones are kept and a portion is missing. The sample lists about 110,000 clones; roughly 69% were seen once. To note about this clone: Its antigen is still unknown.

The specimen was PBMCs. The clonotype comes from a man aged 25-45 years in good health and CMV-seropositive. This sequence joins TRBV7-9 and TRBJ2-3; TRBD2 aligns across 11 bases. The CDR3 bases are TGTGCTAAGGGGACTAGCGGTAGCACAGATACGCAGTATTTT. Translating gives CAKGTSGSTDTQYF.